This is a list of T cell receptor beta chains from one sample in a study of blood T cells in healthy people across ages. TCRdb fed the 5' RACE reads into MiXCR, producing one record per CDR3 protein. The top ten hold approximately 10% of the sample, which has about 1.6 million distinct CDR3 sequences, about 31% seen once. The sample was blood. These receptors all come from a woman aged 25 to 45 in good health. The CDR3 runs from the conserved cysteine through the conserved F or W. A D gene is named only where the DNA matches it firmly. The listing skips clone size in some rows; elsewhere it reads once, few, many or a size class.

clone size: NA; V gene: TRBV10-3; J gene: TRBJ1-1; D gene: NA; CDR3 protein: CAISEGGGDKSEAFF; CDR3 DNA: TGTGCCATCAGTGAGGGGGGGGGTGACAAATCTGAAGCTTTCTTT
clone size: few; V gene: TRBV20-1; J gene: TRBJ1-1; D gene: NA; CDR3 protein: CSAPRPEVNTEAFF; CDR3 DNA: TGCAGTGCTCCCCGTCCGGAGGTGAACACTGAAGCTTTCTTT
clone size: few; V gene: TRBV28; J gene: TRBJ2-7; D gene: TRBD2; CDR3 protein: CASSSNRGGRQYEQYF; CDR3 DNA: TGTGCCAGCAGTTCCAATCGGGGGGGTCGACAGTACGAGCAGTACTTC
clone size: NA; V gene: TRBV10-3; J gene: TRBJ2-2; D gene: NA; CDR3 protein: CAISDKTGSLPTGELFF; CDR3 DNA: TGTGCCATCAGTGATAAGACAGGCTCGTTACCTACCGGGGAGCTGTTTTTT
clone size: NA; V gene: TRBV10-3; J gene: TRBJ2-1; D gene: NA; CDR3 protein: CAISESVSYNEQFF; CDR3 DNA: TGTGCCATCAGTGAGTCAGTCAGCTACAATGAGCAGTTCTTC
clone size: NA; V gene: TRBV6-1; J gene: TRBJ2-5; D gene: TRBD1; CDR3 protein: CASSATGGFGTQYF; CDR3 DNA: TGTGCCAGCAGTGCTACAGGGGGTTTTGGGACCCAGTACTTC
clone size: NA; V gene: TRBV20-1; J gene: TRBJ1-5; D gene: NA; CDR3 protein: CSARFASSNRPQHF; CDR3 DNA: TGCAGTGCTAGATTCGCCAGCAGCAATCGGCCCCAGCATTTT
clone size: many; V gene: TRBV9; J gene: TRBJ2-1; D gene: NA; CDR3 protein: CASSVGLVGGGEQFF; CDR3 DNA: TGTGCCAGCAGCGTTGGGCTAGTTGGGGGTGGTGAGCAGTTCTTC
clone size: few; V gene: TRBV11-2; J gene: TRBJ2-1; D gene: TRBD2; CDR3 protein: CASSLDGAGVSNEQFF; CDR3 DNA: TGTGCCAGCAGCTTAGATGGAGCGGGAGTAAGCAATGAGCAGTTCTTC
clone size: NA; V gene: TRBV10-3; J gene: TRBJ2-3; D gene: TRBD2; CDR3 protein: CAISPLAGFHTDTQYF; CDR3 DNA: TGTGCCATCAGTCCCCTAGCGGGTTTTCACACAGATACGCAGTATTTT
clone size: NA; V gene: TRBV14; J gene: TRBJ2-7; D gene: TRBD2; CDR3 protein: CASSWGGPPYEQYF; CDR3 DNA: TGTGCCAGCAGCTGGGGAGGGCCTCCCTACGAGCAGTACTTC
clone size: few; V gene: TRBV20-1; J gene: TRBJ2-1; D gene: TRBD2; CDR3 protein: CSARRWLAGEHEQFF; CDR3 DNA: TGCAGTGCTAGGCGCTGGCTAGCGGGAGAACATGAGCAGTTCTTC
clone size: few; V gene: TRBV5-1; J gene: TRBJ2-7; D gene: TRBD2; CDR3 protein: CASSLVGQRGKGEQYF; CDR3 DNA: TGCGCCAGCAGCTTGGTTGGCCAGCGGGGGAAGGGCGAGCAGTACTTC
clone size: few; V gene: TRBV18; J gene: TRBJ2-5; D gene: NA; CDR3 protein: CASSPYSGGETQYF; CDR3 DNA: TGTGCCAGCTCACCTTATAGCGGAGGCGAGACCCAGTACTTC
clone size: NA; V gene: TRBV20-1; J gene: TRBJ2-7; D gene: NA; CDR3 protein: CSATRLVRAYEQYF; CDR3 DNA: TGCAGTGCTACGAGACTAGTGCGGGCCTACGAGCAGTACTTC
clone size: few; V gene: TRBV10-3; J gene: TRBJ2-1; D gene: NA; CDR3 protein: CAIRVTSSYNEQFF; CDR3 DNA: TGTGCCATCAGGGTCACTTCCTCCTACAATGAGCAGTTCTTC
clone size: NA; V gene: TRBV13; J gene: TRBJ1-1; D gene: NA; CDR3 protein: CASSSHRLGPLGTEAFF; CDR3 DNA: TGTGCCAGCAGCTCCCACCGCTTGGGTCCCTTGGGCACTGAAGCTTTCTTT
clone size: few; V gene: TRBV6-6; J gene: TRBJ2-1; D gene: NA; CDR3 protein: CASSYVSNEQFF; CDR3 DNA: TGTGCCAGCAGTTACGTGAGTAATGAGCAGTTCTTC
clone size: NA; V gene: TRBV12-3/TRBV12-4; J gene: TRBJ1-4; D gene: NA; CDR3 protein: CASSLPGRTEKLFF; CDR3 DNA: TGTGCCAGCAGTTTGCCAGGGAGAACGGAAAAACTGTTTTTT
clone size: NA; V gene: TRBV7-2; J gene: TRBJ2-7; D gene: NA; CDR3 protein: CASSSPAVPYEQYF; CDR3 DNA: TGTGCCAGCAGCTCCCCAGCGGTACCCTACGAGCAGTACTTC
clone size: NA; V gene: TRBV7-9; J gene: TRBJ1-5; D gene: TRBD1; CDR3 protein: CASSPEGAGNQPQHF; CDR3 DNA: TGTGCCAGCAGCCCTGAGGGGGCGGGCAATCAGCCCCAGCATTTT
clone size: NA; V gene: TRBV10-3; J gene: TRBJ2-7; D gene: NA; CDR3 protein: CASRESRAYEQYF; CDR3 DNA: TGTGCCAGCAGGGAGTCACGGGCCTACGAGCAGTACTTC
clone size: NA; V gene: TRBV9; J gene: TRBJ2-7; D gene: TRBD1; CDR3 protein: CASSPTDRGHVQYF; CDR3 DNA: TGTGCCAGCAGCCCTACAGACAGGGGGCATGTGCAGTACTTC
clone size: NA; V gene: TRBV10-2; J gene: TRBJ1-6; D gene: TRBD1; CDR3 protein: CASTGGNSPLHF; CDR3 DNA: TGCGCCAGCACAGGGGGCAATTCACCCCTCCACTTT
clone size: few; V gene: TRBV3-1; J gene: TRBJ2-5; D gene: NA; CDR3 protein: CASSQAGPQYDQYF; CDR3 DNA: TGTGCCAGCAGCCAAGCGGGACCCCAGTACGACCAGTACTTC
clone size: NA; V gene: TRBV4-1; J gene: TRBJ2-3; D gene: NA; CDR3 protein: CASSGHPPGSDTQYF; CDR3 DNA: TGCGCCAGCAGCGGACATCCACCGGGTTCAGATACGCAGTATTTT
clone size: NA; V gene: TRBV25-1; J gene: TRBJ2-5; D gene: NA; CDR3 protein: CASSEDFNQETQYF; CDR3 DNA: TGTGCCAGCAGCGAAGACTTTAACCAAGAGACCCAGTACTTC
clone size: NA; V gene: TRBV3-1; J gene: TRBJ2-7; D gene: NA; CDR3 protein: CASSQYRDSREQYF; CDR3 DNA: TGTGCCAGCAGCCAGTACAGGGATTCGCGGGAGCAGTACTTC
clone size: NA; V gene: TRBV29-1; J gene: TRBJ1-2; D gene: NA; CDR3 protein: CSVAVGQKGGYTF; CDR3 DNA: TGCAGCGTTGCCGTGGGGCAGAAAGGAGGCTACACCTTC
clone size: NA; V gene: TRBV20-1; J gene: TRBJ1-2; D gene: TRBD1; CDR3 protein: CSARSNSPGQEGYGYTF; CDR3 DNA: TGCAGTGCTAGATCCAACTCTCCGGGACAGGAGGGGTATGGCTACACCTTC
clone size: NA; V gene: TRBV20-1; J gene: TRBJ2-7; D gene: NA; CDR3 protein: CSANRVQGYYEQYF; CDR3 DNA: TGCAGTGCTAATCGGGTCCAGGGTTACTACGAGCAGTACTTC
clone size: few; V gene: TRBV5-6; J gene: TRBJ2-1; D gene: TRBD2; CDR3 protein: CASSLGRGGPNEQFF; CDR3 DNA: TGTGCCAGCAGCTTAGGGCGGGGGGGCCCCAATGAGCAGTTCTTC
clone size: NA; V gene: TRBV20-1; J gene: TRBJ2-5; D gene: TRBD2; CDR3 protein: CSALRAGGSYNEQYF; CDR3 DNA: TGCAGTGCCCTACGGGCGGGGGGATCCTACAATGAGCAGTACTTC
clone size: few; V gene: TRBV4-1; J gene: TRBJ2-3; D gene: TRBD2; CDR3 protein: CASSPGLAVDTQYF; CDR3 DNA: TGCGCCAGCAGTCCGGGACTAGCGGTGGATACGCAGTATTTT
clone size: many; V gene: TRBV4-1; J gene: TRBJ2-5; D gene: NA; CDR3 protein: CASSQDRIFGGPPETQYF; CDR3 DNA: TGCGCCAGCAGCCAAGACAGGATTTTTGGGGGACCTCCGGAGACCCAGTACTTC
clone size: NA; V gene: TRBV11-2; J gene: TRBJ2-3; D gene: TRBD2; CDR3 protein: CASSVSGGAGDTQYF; CDR3 DNA: TGTGCCAGCAGCGTTAGCGGGGGGGCTGGAGATACGCAGTATTTT
clone size: NA; V gene: TRBV2; J gene: TRBJ2-5; D gene: TRBD1; CDR3 protein: CASSGTGIKLETQYF; CDR3 DNA: TGTGCCAGCAGTGGGACAGGGATTAAGTTGGAGACCCAGTACTTC
clone size: NA; V gene: TRBV20-1; J gene: TRBJ2-3; D gene: NA; CDR3 protein: CSASTSARTDTRYF; CDR3 DNA: TGCAGTGCTTCTACTAGCGCCAGGACAGATACGCGGTATTTT
clone size: few; V gene: TRBV6-5; J gene: TRBJ2-7; D gene: NA; CDR3 protein: CASRRMTGYEQYF; CDR3 DNA: TGTGCCAGCAGACGAATGACGGGCTACGAGCAGTACTTC
clone size: NA; V gene: TRBV14; J gene: TRBJ2-5; D gene: NA; CDR3 protein: CASSSRGEPQYF; CDR3 DNA: TGTGCCAGCAGTTCCAGAGGGGAGCCCCAGTACTTC